This TCR beta chain comes out of a study of immune reconstitution after stem cell transplant in scleroderma. CDR3 size: 15 residues. Trimming removed 6 bases from V and 0 bases from J; junction bases left unmatched: 10. Germline CDR1 reads SQVTM; CDR2 reads ANQGSEA. TCRdb used MiXCR to reprocess the RT-PCR reads, holding one entry per CDR3 protein. The data contain fewer than 5,000 distinct CDR3 sequences, 8.5% of them singletons. By frequency in the sample, this clonotype is medium-sized. This TCR came from a male donor with systemic sclerosis. This sample was gathered before or after autologous hematopoietic stem cell transplantation (not recorded which). The V gene is TRBV29-1, the J gene TRBJ2-5, with TRBD1 matching over 7 bases. CDR3 region: CSVEKDRNYQETQYF. CDR3 bases: TGCAGCGTGGAAAAGGACAGGAACTACCAAGAGACCCAGTACTTC. Full variable domain (rest looked up from reference TRBV29-1 and TRBJ2-5): SAVISQKPSRDICQRGTSLTIQCQVDSQVTMMFWYRQQPGQSLTLIATANQGSEATYESGFVIDKFPISRPNLTFSTLTVSNMSPEDSSIYLCSVEKDRNYQETQYFGPGTRLLVL.